The text below deals with one TCR beta chain. From germline, CDR1 is SGHRS and CDR2 YFSETQ. Trimming removed 7 bases from V and 4 bases from J; junction bases left unmatched: 8. The CDR3 extends over 15 amino acids. Profiled with immunoSEQ multiplex PCR; TCRdb holds only in-frame clones, not every one. The sample lists about 660,000 clones, roughly 90% occurring once. The record originates from a study of shared T cell receptors in the human thymus. The same sample was also studied in work on human thymus T cells. That paper adds: The donor group consisted of healthy Finnish infants who were having corrective surgery for congenital heart defects. The study used thymus tissue resected during corrective heart surgery. What appeared biased in thymic and blood repertoires was the usage of V and J genes. Thymic repertoires of unrelated individuals were reported in related research to overlap highly.

The sequence was obtained from a boy under three years old with a congenital heart defect. The sample comprised thymocytes. The genes are TRBV5-1 and TRBJ2-5; 12 nucleotides match TRBD2. The CDR3 protein is CASYPSGRVRETQYF. The DNA of the CDR3 is TGCGCCAGCTACCCTAGCGGGAGGGTGAGAGAGACCCAGTACTTC.